The sequence of this T cell receptor beta chain was determined in a study of T cells expressing NK-cell markers. 5'RACE template switching with UMIs generated TCR beta cDNA. TCRdb reprocessed the 5' RACE reads, with one entry per CDR3 protein and no DNA. The sample holds under 600,000 distinct CDR3 sequences. This CDR3 has 15 residues. Per the germline V gene, CDR1 is LGHDT and CDR2 is YNNKEL (reference sequence). Sequencing was carried out using blood T cells: a sorted CD56 or NKG2C T cell subset, CD4+ or CD8+ T cells, or bulk PBMC T cells (not recorded which). The rearrangement uses TRBV3-1 and TRBJ1-2; the D call from TCRdb, TRBD1, cannot be confirmed without DNA. The sequence derives from a woman aged 50 to 60 in good health. The CDR3 loop is CASSHGTRGDYGYTF.